This TCR beta chain appears in the sequencing data of a study of cytotoxic CD8 clonotypes in ibrutinib-treated CLL. Study at large: The study included around twelve relapsed/refractory and under 16 treatment-naive patients; roughly 17 had IGHV unmutated disease. Response was recorded as partial in approximately 25 patients and complete in 2; at median approximately 65 months, about 14 remained remitted and around twelve had progressed. General observations from the study: Relative to age-matched healthy donors, clonality at baseline was higher, and it tracked circulating CD8+ T-cell counts.

The germline V and J ends were trimmed by 1 base and 4 bases, with 23 bases remaining between them. CDR3 length equals 18 residues. Germline lookup yields CDR1 MGHRA and CDR2 YSYEKL. This clone was seen many times. Antigen specificity is unknown. Sequencing was performed with immunoSEQ multiplex PCR; in TCRdb, only in-frame clones are kept and a portion is missing. The sample records 140,000 to 150,000 clones, about three quarters being singletons. Sequencing used PBMCs, obtained after 24 months of ibrutinib treatment. The sequence was collected from a human donor with chronic lymphocytic leukemia. This chain uses TRBV4-1 with TRBJ2-7, with D tentatively TRBD1 or TRBD2 (5 bases each). The CDR3 loop is CASSQVDFLPGSPYEQYF. CDR3 DNA: TGCGCCAGCAGCCAAGTGGATTTCTTGCCAGGGAGTCCTTACGAGCAGTACTTC.